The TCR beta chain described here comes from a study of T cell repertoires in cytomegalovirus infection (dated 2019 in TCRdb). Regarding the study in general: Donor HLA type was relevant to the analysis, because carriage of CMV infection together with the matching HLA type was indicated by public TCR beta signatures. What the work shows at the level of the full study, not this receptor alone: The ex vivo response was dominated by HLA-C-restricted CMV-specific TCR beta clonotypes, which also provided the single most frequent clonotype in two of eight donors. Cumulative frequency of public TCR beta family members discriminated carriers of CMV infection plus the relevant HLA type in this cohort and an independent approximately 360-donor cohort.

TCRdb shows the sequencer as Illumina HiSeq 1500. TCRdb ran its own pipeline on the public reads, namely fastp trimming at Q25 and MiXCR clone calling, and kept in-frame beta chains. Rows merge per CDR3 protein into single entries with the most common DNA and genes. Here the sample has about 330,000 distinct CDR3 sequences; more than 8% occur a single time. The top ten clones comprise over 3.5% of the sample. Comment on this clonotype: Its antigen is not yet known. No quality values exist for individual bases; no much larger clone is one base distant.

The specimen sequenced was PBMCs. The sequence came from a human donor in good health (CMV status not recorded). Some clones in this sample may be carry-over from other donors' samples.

The nucleotide sequence is TGCAGTGCCCTTCCCCTAGCGCGACTTATCGAGCAGTACTTC. It translates as CSALPLARLIEQYF. The chain links TRBV20-1 with TRBJ2-7; TRBD2 is a possible D gene, resting on 6 matching bases. Looking up the germline V gene (reference sequence) yields CDR1 DFQATT and CDR2 SNEGSKA. Counted from cysteine to phenylalanine, this CDR3 has 14 amino acids. Only the CDR3 part of the read is kept: 42 bases, read in frame from the first base. The V end loses 6 bases and the J end loses 6 bases, and a stretch of 21 bases separates them.